These T cell receptor beta chains were read from a single sample in a study of sequential checkpoint blockade in melanoma. Generated by immunoSEQ multiplex PCR, the TCRdb table keeps only in-frame clones and is missing some. The table lists around 12,000 clones, about 65% of them singletons. Sequencing used CD8+ T cells sorted from blood (inferred from file names), obtained from a patient given nivolumab and ipilimumab in sequence. The receptors originated from a human donor with melanoma. Each CDR3 is given with its conserved first and last residue. Each record gives: J gene, D gene, clone size, V gene, CDR3 protein, CDR3 DNA. The D gene is left open where the match is weak. Clone size is given for some rows only: seen once, a few or many times, or a class if the clone is expanded.

>TRBJ2-1|TRBD1|medium-sized|TRBV19
CASSIMAGGLNEQFF
TGTGCCAGTAGTATAATGGCAGGGGGCCTAAATGAGCAGTTCTTC
>TRBJ2-2|-|-|TRBV30
CAWSRQANTGELFF
TGTGCCTGGAGCCGACAGGCTAATACCGGGGAGCTGTTTTTT
>TRBJ2-7|TRBD1|few|TRBV19
CASSLGDSAYEQYF
TGTGCCAGTAGTCTGGGGGACAGTGCCTACGAGCAGTACTTC
>TRBJ1-1|-|few|TRBV6-8
CASREKGGMNTEAFF
TGTGCCAGCAGGGAAAAGGGGGGGATGAACACTGAAGCTTTCTTT
>TRBJ2-1|-|-|TRBV5-6
CASSLGDGLASEQFF
TGTGCCAGCAGCTTGGGCGACGGGCTAGCTTCTGAGCAGTTCTTC
>TRBJ1-5|-|-|TRBV6-1
CASTLMGSERPQHF
TGTGCCAGCACCCTAATGGGCTCTGAGAGGCCCCAGCATTTT
>TRBJ1-2|-|-|TRBV7-9
CASSSRVQDIYGYTF
TGTGCCAGCAGCTCGAGGGTACAAGACATCTATGGCTACACCTTC
>TRBJ1-4|-|few|TRBV30
CAWSALAGINEKLFF
TGTGCCTGGAGTGCTTTAGCGGGGATTAATGAAAAACTGTTTTTT
>TRBJ2-7|TRBD1|-|TRBV11-3
CASSFADRGLPEQYF
TGTGCCAGCTCCTTTGCGGACAGGGGGTTACCCGAGCAGTACTTC
>TRBJ1-5|TRBD1|once|TRBV30
CAWALGDSSNQPQHF
TGTGCCTGGGCCCTAGGGGACAGTAGCAATCAGCCCCAGCATTTT
>TRBJ1-1|-|-|TRBV5-5
CASSLTGNTEAFF
TGTGCCAGCAGCCTGACGGGGAACACTGAAGCTTTCTTT
>TRBJ2-2|-|-|TRBV9
CASSVGRGSGELFF
TGTGCCAGCAGCGTAGGTCGGGGTTCCGGGGAGCTGTTTTTT
>TRBJ1-1|-|-|TRBV4-1
CASSPLGQGRPNTEAFF
TGCGCCAGCAGCCCATTAGGGCAGGGCCGCCCGAACACTGAAGCTTTCTTT
>TRBJ1-6|-|-|TRBV28
CASSLTARGYNSPLHF
TGTGCCAGCAGTTTGACAGCTAGGGGCTATAATTCACCCCTCCACTTT
>TRBJ2-7|TRBD2|-|TRBV4-2
CASSQALLAGVLEQYF
TGTGCCAGCAGCCAAGCGTTGCTAGCGGGAGTACTCGAGCAGTACTTC
>TRBJ2-7|-|-|TRBV11-2
CASSTLQGPRYEQYF
TGTGCCAGCAGCACACTACAGGGACCAAGGTACGAGCAGTACTTC
>TRBJ2-3|-|-|TRBV2
CASRARSTDTQYF
TGTGCCAGCAGAGCCAGGAGCACAGATACGCAGTATTTT